A selection of T cell receptor beta chains follows, all from one sample in a study of blood T cell repertoires in COVID-19. Method: immunoSEQ multiplex PCR; TCRdb's copy keeps in-frame clones and lacks some. This table has nearly 300,000 clones, around 92% appearing once. The sequencing input was PBMCs or T cells enriched from blood (not recorded which). The receptors originated from a woman aged 45-60 years who had been exposed to COVID-19. Each CDR3 is given with its conserved first and last residue. A D gene is named only where the DNA matches it firmly. Expanded clones are given a class, and other clones once, few, many or no size at all.

d_call	v_call	clone_size	j_call	cdr3_nt	cdr3_aa
TRBD2	TRBV10-3	NA	TRBJ2-7	TGTGCCATCCGGCCTAGCGGGGGGGTTAAAGTATCCTACGAGCAGTACTTC	CAIRPSGGVKVSYEQYF
NA	TRBV2	NA	TRBJ1-6	TGTGCCAGCAGTGGACAGCCCCAAAGGGTAAATTCACCCCTCCACTTT	CASSGQPQRVNSPLHF
NA	TRBV28	NA	TRBJ1-6	TGTGCCAGCAGCCCCCTGGGAGCTAATTCACCCCTCCACTTT	CASSPLGANSPLHF
TRBD2	TRBV5-1	once	TRBJ2-7	TGCGCCAGCAGCCCTAGCGGGGCGTCTTTGGAGCAGTACTTC	CASSPSGASLEQYF
NA	TRBV2	few	TRBJ1-4	TGTGCCAGCAGTGACAGGGCAACTAATGAAAAACTGTTTTTT	CASSDRATNEKLFF
TRBD1	TRBV5-4	NA	TRBJ1-2	TGTGCCAGCAGCTTGGCCGGGACAGGGGGCTTTCCCTATGGCTACACCTTC	CASSLAGTGGFPYGYTF
TRBD2	TRBV3-1/TRBV3-2	NA	TRBJ2-1	TGTGCCAGCAGCCAAGATCTAGCGGGGGGGGCAAACAATGAGCAGTTCTTC	CASSQDLAGGANNEQFF
NA	TRBV5-6	NA	TRBJ1-3	TGTGCCAGCAGCCCGGTGCCAGGGGCGCAGGCTGGAAACACCATATATTTT	CASSPVPGAQAGNTIYF
NA	TRBV4-1	NA	TRBJ1-1	TGCGCCAGCAGCCAAGGAGACTTAACTCGGAACACTGAAGCTTTCTTT	CASSQGDLTRNTEAFF
TRBD2	TRBV3-1/TRBV3-2	NA	TRBJ2-1	TGTGCCAGCAGCCAAAAGCCGCCCCGGGCCGGACTAGCGGAGCTTTACAATGAGCAGTTCTTC	CASSQKPPRAGLAELYNEQFF
NA	TRBV7-6	NA	TRBJ2-7	TGTGCCAGCAGCCCGCATCCCGACAAATCCTACGAGCAGTACTTC	CASSPHPDKSYEQYF
TRBD1	TRBV25-1	NA	TRBJ2-5	TGTGCCAGCACTAAACAAACCGGGACAGAGGGACAAGAGACCCAGTACTTC	CASTKQTGTEGQETQYF
TRBD1	TRBV19	NA	TRBJ1-2	TGTGCCAGTACTAGACAGGGGCTGAACTATGGCTACACCTTC	CASTRQGLNYGYTF
TRBD1	TRBV6-2/TRBV6-3	once	TRBJ1-5	TGTGCCAGCAGTTACGCCCAGGGGGCCCTCAATCAGCCCCAGCATTTT	CASSYAQGALNQPQHF
TRBD1	TRBV6-5	NA	TRBJ1-1	TGTGCCAGCAGAGACGACAGGGTAGCTGAAGCTTTCTTT	CASRDDRVAEAFF
NA	TRBV5-1	NA	TRBJ2-5	TGCGCCAGCAGCACGCTCGACAGGCGGACGCAAGAGACCCAGTACTTC	CASSTLDRRTQETQYF
NA	TRBV18	once	TRBJ2-7	TGTGCCAGCTCACCTAGCCAGGGTGATCGGGAGCAGTACTTC	CASSPSQGDREQYF
TRBD1	TRBV29-1	NA	TRBJ1-5	TGCAGCGTTCGGACAGGGGATCAGCCCCAGCATTTT	CSVRTGDQPQHF
TRBD1	TRBV19	NA	TRBJ1-1	TGTGCCAGTAGTATTGGGAGACAGGGGTGGAACACTGAAGCTTTCTTT	CASSIGRQGWNTEAFF
TRBD1	TRBV30	NA	TRBJ1-4	TGTGCCTGGAGTGTACTTTTACCCGGACAGGGAAAACTGTTTTTT	CAWSVLLPGQGKLFF
NA	TRBV2	NA	TRBJ1-1	TGTGCCAGTGCAGGGTCGGACACTGAAGCTTTCTTT	CASAGSDTEAFF
NA	TRBV19	once	TRBJ1-3	TGTGCCAGTAGCCCCCAGGGAACGAACACCATATATTTT	CASSPQGTNTIYF
TRBD2	TRBV6-4	NA	TRBJ2-5	TGTGCCAGCACGGGACTAGCGGGGCGAAACCAAGAGACCCAGTACTTC	CASTGLAGRNQETQYF
TRBD1	TRBV19	NA	TRBJ1-5	TGTGCCAGTAGTATTCTTCTGGGACAGACATGGGGGCAGCCCCAGCATTTT	CASSILLGQTWGQPQHF
NA	TRBV7-9	once	TRBJ1-3	TGTGCCAGCAGCATTCAAGGGGGTAGCTCTGGAAACACCATATATTTT	CASSIQGGSSGNTIYF
TRBD1	TRBV13	NA	TRBJ2-5	TGTGCCAGCAGCTTAGGGGCAGGGGGCGTTAAGAAGACCCAGTACTTC	CASSLGAGGVKKTQYF
TRBD1	TRBV7-2	few	TRBJ1-3	TGTGCCAGCAGCCCTGTGGTCGTGACAGGGTCGGGAAACACCATATATTTT	CASSPVVVTGSGNTIYF